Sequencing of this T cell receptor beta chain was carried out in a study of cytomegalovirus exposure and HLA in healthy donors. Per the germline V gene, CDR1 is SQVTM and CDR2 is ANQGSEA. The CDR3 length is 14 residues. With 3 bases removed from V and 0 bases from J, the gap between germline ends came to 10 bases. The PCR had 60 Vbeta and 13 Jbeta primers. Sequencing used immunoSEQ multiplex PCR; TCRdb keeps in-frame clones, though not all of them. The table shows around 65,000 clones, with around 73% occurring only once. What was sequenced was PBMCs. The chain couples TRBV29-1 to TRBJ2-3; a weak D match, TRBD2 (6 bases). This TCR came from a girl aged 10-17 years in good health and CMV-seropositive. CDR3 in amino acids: CSVDSGPSTDTQYF. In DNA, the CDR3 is TGCAGCGTTGACAGCGGGCCTAGCACAGATACGCAGTATTTT.